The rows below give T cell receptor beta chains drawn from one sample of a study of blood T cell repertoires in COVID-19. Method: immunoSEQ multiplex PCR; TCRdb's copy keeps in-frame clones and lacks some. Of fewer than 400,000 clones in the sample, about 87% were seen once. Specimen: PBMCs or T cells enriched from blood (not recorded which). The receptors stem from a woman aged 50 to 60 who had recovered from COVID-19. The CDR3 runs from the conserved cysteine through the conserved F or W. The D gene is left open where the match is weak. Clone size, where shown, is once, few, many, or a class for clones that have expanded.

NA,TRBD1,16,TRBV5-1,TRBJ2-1,TGCGCCAGCAGCTTGGGGGGACAGGGGTCCCACAATGAGCAGTTCTTC,CASSLGGQGSHNEQFF
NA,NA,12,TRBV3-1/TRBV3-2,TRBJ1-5,TGTGCCAGCAGCCAAGATAGCCAGCCCCAGCATTTT,CASSQDSQPQHF
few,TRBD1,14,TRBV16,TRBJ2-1,TGTGCCAGCAGCCGACAGGGGCGAGGAGAGGAGCAGTTCTTC,CASSRQGRGEEQFF
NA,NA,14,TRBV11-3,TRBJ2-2,TGTGCCAGCAGCCTACAGGGTGGTACCGGGGAGCTGTTTTTT,CASSLQGGTGELFF
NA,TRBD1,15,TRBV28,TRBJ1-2,TGTGCCAGCAGTTTTCTCGGACAGGGTATTGATGGCTACACCTTC,CASSFLGQGIDGYTF
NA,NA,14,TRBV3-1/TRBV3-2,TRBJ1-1,TGTGCCAGCACCCCAGGGGTGATGGACACTGAAGCTTTCTTT,CASTPGVMDTEAFF
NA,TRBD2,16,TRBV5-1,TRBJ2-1,TGCGCCAGCAGCTTGGATGTTAGCGGGGTCTACAATGAGCAGTTCTTC,CASSLDVSGVYNEQFF
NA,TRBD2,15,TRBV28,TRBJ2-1,TGTGCCAGCAGCCCCGGCGGGGGAAGAGACAATGAGCAGTTCTTC,CASSPGGGRDNEQFF
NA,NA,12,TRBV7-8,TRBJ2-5,TGTGCCAGCAGCCTATTCCCCGAGACCCAGTACTTC,CASSLFPETQYF
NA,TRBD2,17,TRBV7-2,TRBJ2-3,TGTGCCAGCAGCCGGCAATGGTCCAGCGGGGGGGAGGGTACGCAGTATTTT,CASSRQWSSGGEGTQYF
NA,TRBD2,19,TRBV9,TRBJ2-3,TGTGCCAGCAGCCCATCCCAGGGGCGACTAGCGGGGTCCACAGATACGCAGTATTTT,CASSPSQGRLAGSTDTQYF
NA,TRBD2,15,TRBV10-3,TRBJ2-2,TGTGCCATCACTCCCAGCGGGGCCCGGACCGGGGAGCTGTTTTTT,CAITPSGARTGELFF
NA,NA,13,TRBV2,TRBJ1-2,TGTGCCAGCAGCGTCGAGAGGGCAGGAGGCTACACCTTC,CASSVERAGGYTF
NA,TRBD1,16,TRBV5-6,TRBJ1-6,TGTGCCAGCAGCCCTGGACAGGGGGCGCGGAATTCACCCCTCCACTTT,CASSPGQGARNSPLHF
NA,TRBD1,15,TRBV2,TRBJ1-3,TGTGCCAGCAGTGTGGGCCAGGGGGCGGGAAACACCATATATTTT,CASSVGQGAGNTIYF
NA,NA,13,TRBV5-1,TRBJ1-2,TGCGCCAGCAGCATCGACGGGAACTATGGCTACACCTTC,CASSIDGNYGYTF
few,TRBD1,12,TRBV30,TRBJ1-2,TGTGCCTGGACCGGGACAGTTTATGGCTACACCTTC,CAWTGTVYGYTF
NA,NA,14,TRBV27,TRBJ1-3,TGTGCCAGCAGTTCGTCAGGGGCGAGAAACACCATATATTTT,CASSSSGARNTIYF
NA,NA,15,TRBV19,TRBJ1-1,TGTGCCAGTACCCTCTCGGGCCAGGGGAACACTGAAGCTTTCTTT,CASTLSGQGNTEAFF
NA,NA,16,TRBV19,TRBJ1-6,TGTGCCAGTAGAGAACTACCGAGCTCCTATAATTCACCCCTCCACTTT,CASRELPSSYNSPLHF
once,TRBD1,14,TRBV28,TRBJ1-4,TGTGCCAGCAGTAGAACAGGGGGCGGAGAAAAACTGTTTTTT,CASSRTGGGEKLFF
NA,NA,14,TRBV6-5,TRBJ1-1,TGTGCCACCCGCAACGGGGGGGTGGGCACTGAAGCTTTCTTT,CATRNGGVGTEAFF
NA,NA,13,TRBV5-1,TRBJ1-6,TGCGCCACCCGGGGGGCGACGGAAGGACCCCTCCACTTT,CATRGATEGPLHF
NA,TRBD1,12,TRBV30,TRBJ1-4,TGTGCCTGGGGGACAGGGGGTGAAAAACTGTTTTTT,CAWGTGGEKLFF
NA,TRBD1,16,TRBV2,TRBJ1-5,TGTGCCAGCAGTGCCCTTGGACAGGGGGATGTGCAGCCCCAGCATTTT,CASSALGQGDVQPQHF
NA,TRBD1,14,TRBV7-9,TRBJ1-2,TGTGCCAGCAGCTTAGTTCTAGGGGGCGATGGCTACACCTTC,CASSLVLGGDGYTF
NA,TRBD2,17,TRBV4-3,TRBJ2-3,TGCGCCAGCAGCCAGGCCCCCCAGCGGGGCAGCACAGATACGCAGTATTTT,CASSQAPQRGSTDTQYF
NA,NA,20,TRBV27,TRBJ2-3,TGTGCCAGCAGTCCCTCGCGGACAGGCTACCGGGGGACCAGATTCGGTACGCAGTATTTT,CASSPSRTGYRGTRFGTQYF
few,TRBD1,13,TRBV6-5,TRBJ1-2,TGTGCCAGCAGCGGGACAGAGAACTATGGCTACACCTTC,CASSGTENYGYTF
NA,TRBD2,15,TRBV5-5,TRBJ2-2,TGTGCCAGCAGCTTAGGGACTAGCGGCACCGGGGAGCTGTTTTTT,CASSLGTSGTGELFF
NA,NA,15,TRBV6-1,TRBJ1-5,TGTGCCAGCAGTGATCCCCGACAGCTCAATCAGCCCCAGCATTTT,CASSDPRQLNQPQHF
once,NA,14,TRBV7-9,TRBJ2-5,TGTGCCAGCACCACGACTGAGGGGGAGGAGACCCAGTACTTC,CASTTTEGEETQYF
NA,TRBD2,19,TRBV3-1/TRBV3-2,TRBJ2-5,TGTGCCAGCAGCCAACCCGCGTCCGGTCAGCGGGGGGTTGGGGAGACCCAGTACTTC,CASSQPASGQRGVGETQYF
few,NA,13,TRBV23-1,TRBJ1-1,TGCGCCAGCCTCAATAGTCCGAACACTGAAGCTTTCTTT,CASLNSPNTEAFF
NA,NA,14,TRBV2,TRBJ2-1,TGTGCCAGCATGGGGGGGGCGGTCTACAATGAGCAGTTCTTC,CASMGGAVYNEQFF
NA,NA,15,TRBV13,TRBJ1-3,TGTGCCAGCAGCTCAACGACAGTTGCTGGAAACACCATATATTTT,CASSSTTVAGNTIYF
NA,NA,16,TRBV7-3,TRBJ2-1,TGTGCCAGCAGCTTAATGGCTGGGAGCTCCTACAATGAGCAGTTCTTC,CASSLMAGSSYNEQFF
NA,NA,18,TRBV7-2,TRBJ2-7,TGTGCCAGCAGCTCCAACGTAGGTGGCAGGGACATCTCCTACGAGCAGTACTTC,CASSSNVGGRDISYEQYF
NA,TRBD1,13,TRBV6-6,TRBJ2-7,TGTGCCAGCCGACGGACAGGGGGCGACGAGCAGTACTTC,CASRRTGGDEQYF
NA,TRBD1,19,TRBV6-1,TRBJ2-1,TGTGCCAGCAGTGAAGCGGCCGGGACAGAATTTTCTACCTACAATGAGCAGTTCTTC,CASSEAAGTEFSTYNEQFF
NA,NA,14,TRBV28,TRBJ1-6,TGTGCCAGCAGTTCTGGACAGACCCCTTCACCCCTCCACTTT,CASSSGQTPSPLHF
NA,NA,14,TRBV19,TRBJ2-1,TGTGCCAGTAGTATATCAGGGGCGGGCAATGAGCAGTTCTTC,CASSISGAGNEQFF
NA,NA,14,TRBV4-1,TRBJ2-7,TGCGCCAGCAGCCAAGAAGAAGGGGCGGACGAGCAGTACTTC,CASSQEEGADEQYF
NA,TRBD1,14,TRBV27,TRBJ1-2,TGTGCCACCTCACCGGGACAGTCTAACTATGGCTACACCTTC,CATSPGQSNYGYTF
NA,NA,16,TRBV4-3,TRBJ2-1,TGCGCCAGCAGCCAAGACAGGCTAGCCCCCTACAATGAGCAGTTCTTC,CASSQDRLAPYNEQFF
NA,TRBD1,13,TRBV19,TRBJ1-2,TGTGCCAGTAGTAGGAGACAGGGCTATGGCTACACCTTC,CASSRRQGYGYTF
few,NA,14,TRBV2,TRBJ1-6,TGTGCCAGCAGTGAGATGGAGGGAAATTCACCCCTCCACTTT,CASSEMEGNSPLHF
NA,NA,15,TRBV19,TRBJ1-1,TGTGCCAGTACCCCGGCCTTGCGCCGTCGAGGCGAAGCTTTCTTT,CASTPALRRRGEAFF
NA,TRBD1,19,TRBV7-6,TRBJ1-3,TGTGCCAGCAGCTTAGCGATGGGACAGGGAACGGTGGCTGGAAACACCATATATTTT,CASSLAMGQGTVAGNTIYF
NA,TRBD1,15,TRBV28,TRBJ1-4,TGTGCCAGCAGTCTAGGGACAGGGACTAATGAAAAACTGTTTTTT,CASSLGTGTNEKLFF
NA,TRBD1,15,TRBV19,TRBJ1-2,TGTGCCAGTAGTGCCGGGGACAGGGGAGGGTATGGCTACACCTTC,CASSAGDRGGYGYTF
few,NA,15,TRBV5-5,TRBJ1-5,TGTGCCTCTCAGCAAGAATGGGGGGTCAATCAGCCCCAGCATTTT,CASQQEWGVNQPQHF
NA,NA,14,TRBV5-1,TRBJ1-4,TGCGCCAGCAGCACCGGGACAAGGGGCGAAAAACTGTTTTTT,CASSTGTRGEKLFF
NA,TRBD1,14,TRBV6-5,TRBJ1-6,TGTGCCAGCAGCGCCGGGACAGGCAATTCACCCCTCCACTTT,CASSAGTGNSPLHF
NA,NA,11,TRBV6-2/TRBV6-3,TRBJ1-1,TGTGCCAGCAGTTACGGACTCAAAGCTTTCTTT,CASSYGLKAFF
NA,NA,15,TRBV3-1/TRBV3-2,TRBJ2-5,TGTGCCAGCAGCCCACAAACGGCGGGGTCGGAGACCCAGTACTTC,CASSPQTAGSETQYF
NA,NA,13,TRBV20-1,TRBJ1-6,TGCAGTGCTAGTAGGGGAAATGATTCACCCCTCCACTTT,CSASRGNDSPLHF